This T cell receptor beta chain was observed in a study of T cell responses to AZD1222 COVID-19 vaccine. The table came from immunoSEQ multiplex PCR; TCRdb's copy has only in-frame clones and leaves some out. This sample yields some 130,000 clones, of which 93% are seen a single time; 0.9% to 0.95% belongs to the top ten. J was trimmed by 6 bases and V by 5 bases; bases with no gene match: 6. CDR1 MNHEY and CDR2 SVGAGI come from the germline V gene. The CDR3 contains 14 residues. The sequencing used peripheral blood, collected on day 0 of AZD1222 vaccination. V gene TRBV6-5 combines with J gene TRBJ1-4, with TRBD1 matching 7 bases. This TCR was sampled from an adult in good health. The CDR3 coding sequence is TGTGCCAGCAGTCTCAGGGGGAGGTATGAAAAACTGTTTTTT. Translation gives CASSLRGRYEKLFF.